The rows below give T cell receptor beta chains drawn from one sample of a study of T cell responses to AZD1222 COVID-19 vaccine. Method: immunoSEQ multiplex PCR; TCRdb's copy keeps in-frame clones and lacks some. The repertoire holds 180,000 or so clones, 91% seen once, with approximately 1.7% in the top ten. The material sequenced was peripheral blood, taken 28 days after the second AZD1222 dose. All receptors come from an adult who received the AZD1222 COVID-19 vaccine. CDR3s include the opening cysteine and the closing phenylalanine or tryptophan. A D gene is named only where the DNA matches it firmly. For some rows the clone size is stated as once, few or many, or as a class when expanded; others skip it.

J gene	clone size	V gene	D gene	CDR3 DNA	CDR3 protein
TRBJ2-3	-	TRBV29-1	-	TGCAGCGTTGCCTCACCCGTCGTAGGCACAGATACGCAGTATTTT	CSVASPVVGTDTQYF
TRBJ2-7	-	TRBV27	TRBD2	TGTGCCAGCAGTTTATCGAAAGGACTAGTTCAGTACGAGCAGTACTTC	CASSLSKGLVQYEQYF
TRBJ2-3	-	TRBV7-6	TRBD2	TGTGCCAGCAGCACGGGACTAGCGGGGGTCAGGACAGATACGCAGTATTTT	CASSTGLAGVRTDTQYF
TRBJ1-6	-	TRBV5-4	-	TGTGCCAGCAGTTCGCCCTCAGGCGGAGATTCACCCCTCCACTTT	CASSSPSGGDSPLHF
TRBJ1-2	-	TRBV5-1	TRBD1	TGCGCCAGCAGCTTGGCGGGACAGGATAAGGGCTACACCTTC	CASSLAGQDKGYTF
TRBJ1-6	-	TRBV24-1	-	TGTGCCATCCTCATCGACGGGAGCTCCTATAATTCACCCCTCCACTTT	CAILIDGSSYNSPLHF
TRBJ1-1	few	TRBV2	-	TGTGCCAGCAGTGAAGCGTGGGAGGGACTAGTAGAGACTGAAGCTTTCTTT	CASSEAWEGLVETEAFF
TRBJ2-7	few	TRBV19	-	TGTGCCAGTAGTATAACAGGGCAGGGAAGGGACTACGAGCAGTACTTC	CASSITGQGRDYEQYF
TRBJ2-3	-	TRBV7-6	-	TGTGCCAGCAGCCCAAGAGGTAGTTCCGGCACAGATACGCAGTATTTT	CASSPRGSSGTDTQYF
TRBJ2-1	-	TRBV14	TRBD2	TGTGCCAGCAAAAAGACTAGCGGGAGCATCCCCCTCTTC	CASKKTSGSIPLF
TRBJ2-3	once	TRBV7-3	-	TGTGCCAGCAGCTTAATCGGGCTAGCCCGAGGAGATACGCAGTATTTT	CASSLIGLARGDTQYF
TRBJ1-2	-	TRBV5-8	TRBD1	TGTGCCAGCAGCCTAGACCGGGCAGGGGGATATGGCTACACCTTC	CASSLDRAGGYGYTF
TRBJ1-4	-	TRBV14	-	TGTGCCAGCAGCCAAGGGTCGCCGGGCGGAGGCGAAAAACTGTTTTTT	CASSQGSPGGGEKLFF
TRBJ1-2	-	TRBV27	-	TGTGCCAGCAGTTTAGTTGGCAGCGGAAATGGCTACACCTTC	CASSLVGSGNGYTF
TRBJ2-7	-	TRBV6-5	-	TGTGCCAGCAGTCCCCGGGACACGTCCTACGAGCAGTACTTC	CASSPRDTSYEQYF
TRBJ1-6	-	TRBV3-1/TRBV3-2	TRBD1	TGTGCCAGCAGCCGGGACAGGGGTTCACCCCTCCACTTT	CASSRDRGSPLHF
TRBJ2-2	-	TRBV18	-	TGTGCCAGCTCGTCCGGATCCACCGGGGAGCTGTTTTTT	CASSSGSTGELFF
TRBJ2-1	-	TRBV24-1	-	TGTGCCACCAGGGACTTGAGGCACGGTGAGCAGTTCTTC	CATRDLRHGEQFF
TRBJ1-1	-	TRBV6-5	TRBD1	TGTGCCAGCAGTTACGACAGGGGGTTTTCTGAAGCTTTCTTT	CASSYDRGFSEAFF
TRBJ1-1	-	TRBV12-2	-	TGTGGTCTCACGAACACTGAAGCTTTCTTT	CGLTNTEAFF
TRBJ2-2	-	TRBV4-3	-	TGCGCCAGCAGCCAGGATCGGGGGACCGGGGAGCTGTTTTTT	CASSQDRGTGELFF
TRBJ2-7	few	TRBV6-2/TRBV6-3	-	TGTGCCAGCAGTTACAGTGAGAGGGGATGGCAGTACTTC	CASSYSERGWQYF
TRBJ1-2	-	TRBV19	TRBD1	TGTGCCAGTAGTATAGACAGGGGGCTTTATGGCTACACCTTC	CASSIDRGLYGYTF
TRBJ1-5	-	TRBV7-2	-	TGTGCCAGCAGCATATCAAGGTCTGGCAATCAGCCCCAGCATTTT	CASSISRSGNQPQHF
TRBJ2-2	-	TRBV4-2	-	TGTGCCAGCAGCCAACCTCTAGCTACCGGGGAGCTGTTTTTT	CASSQPLATGELFF
TRBJ1-2	-	TRBV6-2/TRBV6-3	-	TGTGCCAGCAGCGGCCCCCCGGGAAGGGTCTATGGCTACACCTTC	CASSGPPGRVYGYTF
TRBJ2-3	-	TRBV30	-	TGTGCCTGGGGGCCGCCAGGAGGGACGCAGTATTTT	CAWGPPGGTQYF
TRBJ2-5	-	TRBV11-2	-	TGTGCCAGCAGCTCCCTTGGGGGGCCCCCACAAGAGACCCAGTACTTC	CASSSLGGPPQETQYF
TRBJ2-2	-	TRBV3-1/TRBV3-2	-	TGTGCCAGCAGCCAAGGCCAGGGCACCGGGGAGCTGTTTTTT	CASSQGQGTGELFF
TRBJ1-1	-	TRBV29-1	-	TGCAGCGTTGGGGGACAAGTGAACACTGAAGCTTTCTTT	CSVGGQVNTEAFF
TRBJ2-7	-	TRBV7-9	-	TGTGCCAGCAGCTTCGCCGGCAGAGACTACGAGCAGTACTTC	CASSFAGRDYEQYF
TRBJ1-2	-	TRBV9	TRBD1	TGTGCCAGCAGTCATTTCCCCGGGACAGGGGCTTTTGGCTACACCTTC	CASSHFPGTGAFGYTF
TRBJ1-2	-	TRBV19	-	TGTGCCAGTAGTGCCCCAGGGCCCGCGCATCGCTATGGCTACACCTTC	CASSAPGPAHRYGYTF
TRBJ1-4	-	TRBV9	TRBD1	TGTGCCAGCAGCGTAGCAGGGGGTTATGAAAAACTGTTTTTT	CASSVAGGYEKLFF
TRBJ1-3	-	TRBV11-2	-	TGTGCCAGCAGCTTTAGACGGAGTAACTCTGGAAACACCATATATTTT	CASSFRRSNSGNTIYF
TRBJ1-5	-	TRBV18	-	TGTGCCAGCTCATTAAACAGGGATCAGCCCCAGCATTTT	CASSLNRDQPQHF
TRBJ1-5	-	TRBV27	TRBD1	TGTGCCAGCAGTTTGACAGGGATAGGGCCCCAGCATTTT	CASSLTGIGPQHF
TRBJ2-3	-	TRBV4-1	TRBD2	TGCGCCAGCAGCTCTAGCGGGAGAAGCACAGATACGCAGTATTTT	CASSSSGRSTDTQYF
TRBJ2-6	-	TRBV5-1	TRBD1	TGCGCCAGCAGCCAACGGACAGGGGGTACTGGGGCCAACGTCCTGACTTTC	CASSQRTGGTGANVLTF
TRBJ1-3	-	TRBV6-5	TRBD1	TGTGCCAGCAGGAGACAGGGGGCTGACACCATATATTTT	CASRRQGADTIYF
TRBJ2-2	-	TRBV5-1	-	TGCGCCAGCGGCCACTACGGGCACACCGGGGAGCTGTTTTTT	CASGHYGHTGELFF
TRBJ1-1	once	TRBV4-2	-	TGTGCCAGCAGCCCTTTAACCAGGAACACTGAAGCTTTCTTT	CASSPLTRNTEAFF
TRBJ1-3	-	TRBV7-9	-	TGTGCCAGCAGGATTGGCGAGATAGAGTCTGGAAACACCATATATTTT	CASRIGEIESGNTIYF
TRBJ2-1	-	TRBV18	TRBD2	TGTGCCAGCTCGGGGGGGACGTACAATGAGCAGTTCTTC	CASSGGTYNEQFF
TRBJ1-5	-	TRBV2	-	TGTGCCAGCAGACAGGGTAATCAGCCCCAGCATTTT	CASRQGNQPQHF
TRBJ1-2	-	TRBV7-2	-	TGTGCCAGCAGCTTAGTGACCCTTAAAGGAGGCTACACCTTC	CASSLVTLKGGYTF
TRBJ2-1	-	TRBV3-1/TRBV3-2	-	TGTGCCGGCAGCCAAGCGGGTATTTACAATGAGCAGTTCTTC	CAGSQAGIYNEQFF